This T cell receptor beta chain was profiled in a study of blood T cell repertoires in COVID-19. In the study overall: Acute and convalescent COVID-19 specimens originated in the United States, Italy and Spain. PBMCs, B-cell-depleted T cells, or T cells provided the cDNA or gDNA that made up the material.

Germline assignment: CDR1 LGHDT and CDR2 YNNKEL (reference sequence). V lost 0 bases, J lost 4 bases, and 12 bases lay in between. The CDR3 sequence is 15 residues long. Two negative PCRs, clearance, or symptom resolution had been documented for recovered Cohort 3 donors. Methods used by the authors: For nucleated cells, counts were estimated from reference gene primer amplification. This table comes from immunoSEQ multiplex PCR, and its TCRdb copy is limited to in-frame clones, with some not included. V and J calls plus clone size are reproduced from that table; the DNA served to infer D and trimming. The table lists around 170,000 clones, about 90% of them singletons.

The J gene is TRBJ1-2, the V gene TRBV3-1 (or the pseudogene TRBV3-2); D remains unclear. The TCR was taken from a woman in her fifties or sixties who had recovered from COVID-19. The specimen was PBMCs or T cells enriched from blood (not recorded which). In DNA, the CDR3 is TGTGCCAGCAGCCAAGATACGGGGATGGTCTATGGCTACACCTTC. Translated, it gives CASSQDTGMVYGYTF.